This T cell receptor beta chain originates from a study of blood T cell repertoires in COVID-19. CDR3 size: 15 residues. The V gene's germline CDR1 is LGHDT and CDR2 YNNKEL (reference sequence). V shed 1 base and J 6 bases; nucleotides not matched to a gene: 2. Using immunoSEQ multiplex PCR, the repertoire was profiled, and TCRdb retains in-frame clones only, with some absent. The repertoire consists of 190,000 or so clones, with less than 95% occurring once and the leading ten covering 0.7% to 0.8%. Specimen: peripheral blood. This clonotype was sampled from a man between 25 and 39 years old with COVID-19, enrolled during active disease. This rearrangement joins TRBV3-1 (or the pseudogene TRBV3-2) to TRBJ1-6; the match to TRBD1 covers 8 bases. The CDR3 here is CASSQGTGTNSPLHF. In DNA, the CDR3 is TGTGCCAGCAGCCAAGGGACAGGGACTAATTCACCCCTCCACTTT.